This T cell receptor (beta chain) comes out of a study of blood T cell repertoires in COVID-19. About the research overall: Sources were T cells, B-cell-depleted T cells, or PBMCs; the material itself was cDNA or gDNA.

Germline-derived CDR1 and CDR2 are SNHLY and FYNNEI. The V gene end was trimmed by 5 bases and the J gene end by 9 bases; junction bases not matched to a gene: 12. The CDR3 spans 15 residues. Produced via immunoSEQ multiplex PCR; TCRdb's table is partial and in-frame only. The table lists about 250,000 clones, over 70% of them singletons. This clonotype originated in a woman over 75 with acute or convalescent COVID-19. Source material: peripheral blood. This rearrangement joins TRBV2 to TRBJ2-4; 8 positions match TRBD1. The CDR3 nucleotides read TGTGCCAGCAGTCCACTCGGGACAGGAGCAGCCATTCAGTACTTC. Protein product: CASSPLGTGAAIQYF.